This T cell receptor (beta chain) was captured in a study of CD8 T cells in ankylosing spondylitis. Libraries of TCR beta came from quantitative 5'-RACE with molecular barcodes. In TCRdb, the 5' RACE reads were re-called with MiXCR into one record per CDR3 protein. The data hold about 280,000 distinct CDR3 sequences, with 20% observed a single time. Study findings and constraints: Disease-linked clones, CD8+, were relatively rare in peripheral blood. Some of the motif variants had earlier been found in reactive arthritis patients' fluid and blood. Significant enrichment of disease-linked clones was reported in matched ankylosing spondylitis synovial fluid.

About this clonotype itself: Antigen: not known. Relative to the germline gene, one junction end is altered; a read error may explain this.

The specimen was blood, either unsorted or a sorted T cell fraction (not recorded which). This clonotype was obtained from a male donor with ankylosing spondylitis or in good health (not recorded which).

The CDR3 region is CSASRSRSSYNSSLHF. CDR3 nucleotide sequence: TGCAGTGCTAGTCGCTCCCGGAGCTCCTATAATTCATCCCTCCACTTT. V and J are TRBV20-1 and TRBJ1-6, with D hard to call. Germline loops: CDR1 DFQATT, CDR2 SNEGSKA (reference sequence). CDR3 length equals 16 residues.